These 7 T cell receptor beta chains were sequenced from one sample in a study of sequential checkpoint blockade in melanoma. Specified treatment: randomized to nivolumab then ipilimumab (arm A) or the reverse (arm B). Sequenced by immunoSEQ multiplex PCR; TCRdb stores in-frame clones only, minus some. The profile shows tens of thousands of clones, 75% to 90% of them singletons. The sequencing used CD8+ T cells sorted from blood (inferred from file names), collected from a patient given nivolumab and ipilimumab in sequence. All receptors come from a human donor with melanoma.

The chain joins TRBV7-2 to TRBJ2-5; D may be TRBD2 (6 bases). The J call may not be correct, given that the DNA end is closer to TRBJ2-7. CDR3 length: 14 amino acids. Germline lookup yields CDR1 SGHTA and CDR2 FQGNSA. CDR3 in DNA: TGTGCCAGCAGCTTAGGGAGGGGCCCCTACGAGCAGTACTTC. It yields the protein CASSLGRGPYEQYF.

The rearrangement joins TRBV6-1 to TRBJ1-1, with a possible D match to TRBD1 (6 bases). Germline V gene lookup returns CDR1 MNHNS and CDR2 SASEGT. The V gene lost 7 bases and the J gene lost 5 bases, with 14 bases spanning the gap. This CDR3 is 13 amino acids long. The CDR3 is CASTRGLLTEAFF. The CDR3 DNA is TGTGCCAGCACGCGGGGGCTTCTGACTGAAGCTTTCTTT.

The CDR3 loop reads CASSLPASGGREQYF. CDR3 coding DNA: TGTGCCAGCAGCTTACCGGCTAGCGGGGGGCGCGAGCAGTACTTC. The chain uses TRBV7-8 and TRBJ2-7; TRBD2 matches 11 bases. The V gene end was trimmed by 2 bases and the J gene end by 6 bases; junction bases not matched to a gene: 6. CDR3 size: 15 residues. The germline gives CDR1 SGHVS, CDR2 FQNEAQ.

The rearrangement joins TRBV2 to TRBJ2-7; the match to TRBD2 covers 8 bases. The CDR3 extends over 16 amino acids. Germline V lookup: CDR1 SNHLY, CDR2 FYNNEI. After removal of 4 bases from V and 3 bases from J, the junction contained 11 bases not matched to a gene. The CDR3 DNA reads TGTGCCAGCAGTGGGGGGTCGGGACTAGTCCTCTACGAGCAGTACTTC. Residues: CASSGGSGLVLYEQYF.

This clone was observed a handful of times. The chain employs TRBV9 and TRBJ2-2; 8 positions match TRBD2. Germline V lookup: CDR1 SGDLS, CDR2 YYNGEE. CDR3 length: 18 amino acids. J was trimmed by 0 bases and V by 3 bases; bases with no gene match: 10. CDR3 region: CASSDSPPRGANTGELFF. In DNA, the CDR3 is TGTGCCAGCAGCGACAGCCCACCGCGGGGGGCGAACACCGGGGAGCTGTTTTTT.

The chain carries TRBV25-1 and TRBJ1-5, with no clear D. CDR1 is MGHDK and CDR2 is SYGVNS in the germline V gene. This CDR3 comprises 14 residues. The ends were cut back, 0 bases at V and 1 base at J, with 4 bases in the middle. The chain's CDR3 is CASSEYGSNQPQHF. CDR3 nucleotide sequence: TGTGCCAGCAGTGAATATGGCAGCAATCAGCCCCAGCATTTT.

The gene calls are TRBV14 and TRBJ1-2; 7 nucleotides agree with TRBD1. Germline loops: CDR1 SGHDN, CDR2 FVKESK. This CDR3 contains 13 residues. V lost 4 bases, J lost 5 bases, and 4 bases stayed unmatched. CDR3 DNA sequence: TGTGCCAGCAGCCTCGGGACAGTATATGGCTACACCTTC. Translation gives CASSLGTVYGYTF. The full variable domain, rest sourced from reference TRBV14 and TRBJ1-2, is EAGVTQFPSHSVIEKGQTVTLRCDPISGHDNLYWYRRVMGKEIKFLLHFVKESKQDESGMPNNRFLAERTGGTYSTLKVQPAELEDSGVYFCASSLGTVYGYTFGSGTRLTVV.